Below, 16 T cell receptor beta chains from the same sample are listed, as sequenced in a study of long-term antiretroviral therapy in people with HIV. immunoSEQ v3.0 was run at survey level. Sequencing used immunoSEQ multiplex PCR; TCRdb keeps in-frame clones, though not all of them. Here the sample spans 20,000 to 25,000 clones, over 90% being singletons. Sequenced material: unsorted PBMCs, taken 7.6 years after starting antiretroviral therapy. The source of these receptors is a woman between 40 and 50 years old with HIV.

The chain recombines TRBV19 with TRBJ1-6; D remains ambiguous. V lost 4 bases and J 7 bases, leaving 11 bases between the germline ends. The CDR3 is 14 amino acids. Germline V gene lookup returns CDR1 LNHDA and CDR2 SQIVND (reference sequence). In DNA, the CDR3 is TGTGCCAGTAGTAGCAACCAGCCCAATTCACCCCTCCACTTT. The encoded protein is CASSSNQPNSPLHF.

V gene TRBV25-1 combines with J gene TRBJ2-2, with a weak D call TRBD2 (5 bases). The V end lost 4 bases, the J end lost 4 bases, and 13 bases lay between the germline ends. This CDR3 is 15 amino acids long. Germline lookup yields CDR1 MGHDK and CDR2 SYGVNS. The CDR3 reads CASSVGEFGTGELFF. The CDR3 DNA is TGTGCCAGCAGTGTGGGAGAATTTGGCACCGGGGAGCTGTTTTTT.

The chain couples TRBV11-2 to TRBJ2-7; 7 nucleotides align to TRBD1. The germline CDR1 and CDR2 sequences are SGHAT and FQNNGV. The CDR3 spans 14 residues. J was trimmed by 2 bases and V by 5 bases; bases with no gene match: 6. CDR3 residues: CASSPRQGTYEQYF. The CDR3 DNA follows: TGTGCCAGCAGCCCAAGACAGGGTACCTACGAGCAGTACTTC.

The chain uses TRBV9 and TRBJ2-7; no clear D gene. CDR1 is SGDLS and CDR2 is YYNGEE in the germline V gene. The CDR3 loop spans 12 amino acids. V dropped 5 bases and J dropped 5 bases, with 11 bases sitting between them. For the CDR3, the DNA is TGTGCCAGCAGTGGCCCAACCCACGAGCAGTACTTC. Translation: CASSGPTHEQYF. Complete variable domain (other parts from reference TRBV9 and TRBJ2-7): DSGVTQTPKHLITATGQRVTLRCSPRSGDLSVYWYQQSLDQGLQFLIQYYNGEERAKGNILERFSAQQFPDLHSELNLSSLELGDSALYFCASSGPTHEQYFGPGTRLTVT.

CDR3 sequence reads: CASSQDLNTRETQYF. In nucleotides, the CDR3 is TGCGCCAGCAGCCAAGACCTGAACACCCGGGAGACCCAGTACTTC. The V gene is TRBV4-3, the J gene TRBJ2-5, with D unclear. The CDR3 consists of 15 residues. CDR1 LGHNA and CDR2 YSLEER come from the germline V gene. The V gene lost 0 bases and the J gene lost 5 bases, with 13 bases spanning the gap.

This rearrangement joins TRBV5-6 to TRBJ2-2; the D is unclear. CDR1 SGHDT and CDR2 YYEEEE come from the germline V gene. This CDR3 contains 12 residues. Trimming stripped 2 bases from V and 4 bases from J, with 3 bases between. This CDR3 is CASSFLTGELFF. The CDR3 DNA follows: TGTGCCAGCAGCTTCCTCACCGGGGAGCTGTTTTTT.

The chain employs TRBV4-2 and TRBJ2-2, with 7 bases that match TRBD1. This CDR3 region has 15 residues. The V gene's germline CDR1 is LGHNA and CDR2 YNFKEQ. J gave up 3 bases and V 4 bases, and 5 bases lay outside the gene matches. The CDR3 DNA is TGTGCCAGCAGCCCTCGGACAGGTTACACCGGGGAGCTGTTTTTT. Encoded protein: CASSPRTGYTGELFF.

The chain joins TRBV11-1 to TRBJ1-1, with 9 positions matching TRBD1. CDR1 SGHAT and CDR2 FQDESV come from the germline V gene (reference sequence). The trim removed 5 bases at V and 0 bases at J, leaving 10 bases unmatched. The CDR3 runs 17 residues. The CDR3 DNA reads as TGTGCCAGCAGCCGAGGGGGGACAGGGAGGATGAACACTGAAGCTTTCTTT. Its translation: CASSRGGTGRMNTEAFF.

The chain carries TRBV7-6 and TRBJ2-5; D call uncertain. The ends were cut back, 4 bases at V and 0 bases at J, with 3 bases in the middle. CDR1 is SGHVS and CDR2 is FNYEAQ in the germline V gene. The length of the CDR3 is 12 residues. CDR3 region: CASSSHQETQYF. CDR3 in DNA: TGTGCCAGCAGCTCTCACCAAGAGACCCAGTACTTC.

The J gene is TRBJ1-3, the V gene TRBV7-9; D not certain. This CDR3 region has 17 residues. Between the trimmed V and J ends, which lost 1 base and 0 bases, there was a span of 13 bases. Germline-derived CDR1 and CDR2 are SEHNR and FQNEAQ (reference sequence). The chain's CDR3 is CASSLERARHSGNTIYF. Here the CDR3 DNA reads TGTGCCAGCAGCTTAGAAAGGGCCCGCCACTCTGGAAACACCATATATTTT. The variable domain in full, with the rest retrieved from reference TRBV7-9 and TRBJ1-3, is DTGVSQNPRHKITKRGQNVTFRCDPISEHNRLYWYRQTLGQGPEFLTYFQNEAQLEKSRLLSDRFSAERPKGSFSTLEIQRTEQGDSAMYLCASSLERARHSGNTIYFGEGSWLTVV.

The chain combines TRBV19 with TRBJ2-7, with 10 bases lining up with TRBD1. This CDR3 comprises 13 residues. V trimming: 6 bases; J trimming: 7 bases; junction bases outside the gene matches: 6. Looked up from germline, CDR1 is LNHDA and CDR2 is SQIVND (reference sequence). The CDR3 DNA follows: TGTGCCAGTAGGACAGGGGGCGCGGGAGAGCAGTACTTC. This translates into CASRTGGAGEQYF.

This chain uses TRBV6-5 with TRBJ2-7; the D gene is possibly TRBD1 (5 bases). Trimming stripped 3 bases from V and 0 bases from J, with 12 bases between. This CDR3 contains 15 residues. Germline V gene lookup returns CDR1 MNHEY and CDR2 SVGAGI. As DNA, the CDR3 is TGTGCCAGCAGTTATTCGAAGGGGAACTCCTACGAGCAGTACTTC. It encodes CASSYSKGNSYEQYF.

This rearrangement joins TRBV19 to TRBJ2-7; D not certain. CDR1 is LNHDA and CDR2 is SQIVND in the germline V gene (reference sequence). The V end lost 0 bases, the J end lost 7 bases, and 19 bases lay between the germline ends. This CDR3 comprises 16 residues. As DNA, the CDR3 is TGTGCCAGTAGTATAGATGGGCCTCCCCAACATACGGAGCAGTACTTC. Translated: CASSIDGPPQHTEQYF.

The CDR3 loop is CASSWTANSPLHF. The DNA for the CDR3 is TGTGCCAGCAGCTGGACAGCGAATTCACCCCTCCACTTT. This chain uses TRBV11-3 with TRBJ1-6; weak D call: TRBD1 (6 bases). CDR1 and CDR2 (germline): SGHNT, YENEEA. The length of the CDR3 is 13 residues. V was shortened by 4 bases and J by 7 bases, with 8 bases between the two germline ends.

The chain carries TRBV10-3 and TRBJ1-3, with a possible D match to TRBD1 (6 bases). The CDR3 runs 17 residues. The germline V gene has CDR1 ENHRY and CDR2 SYGVKD. Trimming removed 11 bases at V and 2 bases at J, with 25 bases between. The CDR3 region is CAAGGGVRGMAGNTIYF. CDR3 coding DNA: TGTGCCGCAGGAGGGGGGGTACGGGGAATGGCTGGAAACACCATATATTTT.

CDR3: CASSLSGGPGANVLTF. CDR3 nucleotide sequence: TGTGCCAGCAGCTTATCGGGGGGTCCTGGGGCCAACGTCCTGACTTTC. The V gene is TRBV7-3, the J gene TRBJ2-6; 7 bases fit TRBD2. The CDR3 covers 16 residues. Germline CDR1 is SGHTA and CDR2 is FQGTGA. Trimming at V came to 2 bases and at J to 2 bases, leaving 3 bases not matched to a gene.